The 11 T cell receptor beta chains in this list originate from one sample, sequenced in a study of metastatic and nonmetastatic thyroid tumors. Through MiXCR, TCRdb re-clonotyped the PCR reads. The table records about 38,000 clones, around half of them present only once. All patients were untreated before thyroid surgery. Input material: tumor tissue. The receptor source for this set is a male donor with papillary thyroid cancer or a benign thyroid nodule (not recorded which). Some clones in this sample may be carry-over from other donors' samples.

For this clone: At one end the junction does not follow the germline gene, possibly because of a read error. The chain combines TRBV30 with TRBJ2-7; no reliable D call. Germline CDR1 reads GTSNPN; CDR2 reads SVGIG (reference sequence). The CDR3 totals 14 residues. CDR3 residues: CSWSVRSVSYEQYF. In DNA form, the CDR3 reads TGTTCCTGGAGTGTACGGAGTGTCTCCTACGAGCAGTACTTC.

This clone was observed many times. The rearrangement links TRBV9 to TRBJ2-3; D is unresolved. Germline CDR1 is SGDLS and CDR2 is YYNGEE. The CDR3 sequence is 11 residues long. Trimming removed 5 bases from V and 14 bases from J, with 15 bases in between. The CDR3 region is CASSDPKGLYF. The CDR3 bases are TGTGCCAGCAGTGACCCGAAAGGGCTGTATTTT.

This clone has only a few counts. V usage is TRBV6-2 or TRBV6-3 and J usage is TRBJ2-1; D is perhaps TRBD2 (6 bases). Per germline, CDR1 MNHEY and CDR2 SVGEGT. Trimming pared 2 bases from V and 0 bases from J, leaving 11 bases between. There are 16 residues in the CDR3. DNA for the CDR3: TGTGCCAGCAGTTACGGACTACCCATCTCCTACAATGAGCAGTTCTTC. Translation gives CASSYGLPISYNEQFF.

This clone was detected a few times. The chain couples TRBV12-3 or TRBV12-4 to TRBJ2-2; the D is unclear. CDR3 length equals 15 residues. Trimming took 5 bases from V and 3 from J, leaving 13 bases between them. The chain's CDR3 is CASSHSPQDTGELFF. In DNA form, the CDR3 reads TGTGCCAGCAGTCACTCCCCTCAAGACACCGGGGAGCTGTTTTTT.

The chain is built from TRBV18 and TRBJ1-2; the D is unclear. Germline assignment: CDR1 KGHSH and CDR2 LQKENI. V dropped 6 bases and J dropped 8 bases, with 19 bases sitting between them. This CDR3 contains 14 residues. The CDR3: CASSPVVGSSGYTF. The CDR3 DNA is TGTGCCAGCTCCCCGGTTGTCGGGAGTAGCGGCTACACCTTC.

This clone was seen a handful of times. This rearrangement joins TRBV6-1 to TRBJ2-1, with 12 bases aligning to TRBD2. Germline CDR1 reads MNHNS; CDR2 reads SASEGT. This CDR3 region has 15 residues. The V segment lost 5 bases and the J segment 7 bases; nucleotides outside the gene matches: 6. The CDR3 spells CASSKRLAGDNEQFF. The CDR3 nucleotides read TGTGCCAGCAGTAAAAGACTAGCGGGAGATAATGAGCAGTTCTTC.

The chain links TRBV11-1 to TRBJ2-1; 14 positions match TRBD2. The length of the CDR3 is 18 residues. Germline lookup yields CDR1 SGHAT and CDR2 FQDESV (reference sequence). V was clipped by 4 bases and J by 9 bases; unmatched bases: 14. The CDR3 protein is CASSSDQGLAGEGGEQFF. The DNA of the CDR3 is TGTGCCAGCAGCTCGGACCAGGGACTAGCGGGGGAGGGAGGTGAGCAGTTCTTC.

This clone was counted only a few times. This chain connects TRBV6-1 to TRBJ2-1; 7 bases are shared with TRBD1. In germline, CDR1 is MNHNS, CDR2 SASEGT. V gave up 5 bases and J gave up 6 bases; unmatched junction bases: 4. The CDR3 runs to 13 residues. This CDR3 is CASSTGTVNEQFF. In nucleotides, the CDR3 is TGTGCCAGCAGTACCGGGACAGTCAATGAGCAGTTCTTC.

J is TRBJ1-6 and V is TRBV20-1, with a tentative D call TRBD1 (5 bases). Looked up from germline, CDR1 is DFQATT and CDR2 is SNEGSKA (reference sequence). The CDR3 has 14 residues. Trimming cost V 4 bases and J 9 bases, with 16 bases left between them. CDR3 DNA sequence: TGCAGTGCTAATCCCGGGACGGGAGTTTCACCCCTCCACTTT. This gives the protein CSANPGTGVSPLHF.

This clone was counted between two and nine times. The chain couples TRBV6-6 to TRBJ2-7; D is ambiguous. The CDR3 runs 13 residues. V was trimmed by 5 bases and J by 3 bases, leaving 11 bases between them. CDR1 and CDR2 (germline): MNHNY, SVGAGI (reference sequence). The CDR3 protein is CASSTRGSYEQYF. In nucleotides, the CDR3 is TGTGCCAGCAGTACCCGAGGTAGCTACGAGCAGTACTTC.

This clone was observed a handful of times. This rearrangement joins TRBV24-1 to TRBJ1-2; the match to TRBD1 covers 9 bases. Unmatched junction bases numbered 6, after V lost 3 bases and J lost 5 bases. The germline V gene has CDR1 KGHDR and CDR2 SFDVKD. The CDR3 runs to 15 residues. CDR3 protein: CATSDGTGTGYGYTF. The CDR3 region has the DNA TGTGCCACCAGTGATGGGACCGGGACAGGGTATGGCTACACCTTC.